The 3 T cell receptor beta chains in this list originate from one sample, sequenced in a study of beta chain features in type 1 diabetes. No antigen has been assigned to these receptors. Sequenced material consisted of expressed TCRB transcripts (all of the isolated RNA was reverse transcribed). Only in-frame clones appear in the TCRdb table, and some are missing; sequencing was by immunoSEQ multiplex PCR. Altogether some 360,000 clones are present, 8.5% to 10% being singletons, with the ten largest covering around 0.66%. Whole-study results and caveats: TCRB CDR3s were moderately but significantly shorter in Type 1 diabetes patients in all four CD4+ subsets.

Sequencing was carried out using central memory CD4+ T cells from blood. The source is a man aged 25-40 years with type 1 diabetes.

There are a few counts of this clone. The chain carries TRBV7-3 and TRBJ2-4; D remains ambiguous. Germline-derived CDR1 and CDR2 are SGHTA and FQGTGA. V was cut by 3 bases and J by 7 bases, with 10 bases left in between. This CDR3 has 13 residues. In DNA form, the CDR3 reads TGTGCCAGCAGCTTTAAGGATACCAACATTCAGTACTTC. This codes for CASSFKDTNIQYF. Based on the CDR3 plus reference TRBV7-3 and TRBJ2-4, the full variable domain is GAGVSQTPSNKVTEKGKYVELRCDPISGHTALYWYRQSLGQGPEFLIYFQGTGAADDSGLPNDRFFAVRPEGSVSTLKIQRTERGDSAVYLCASSFKDTNIQYFGAGTRLSVL.

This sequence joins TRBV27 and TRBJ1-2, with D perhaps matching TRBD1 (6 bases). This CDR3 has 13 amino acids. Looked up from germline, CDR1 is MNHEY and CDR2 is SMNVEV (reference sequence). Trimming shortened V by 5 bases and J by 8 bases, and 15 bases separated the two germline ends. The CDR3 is CASSLMGGRGYTF. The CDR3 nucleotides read TGTGCCAGCAGTCTTATGGGGGGCCGCGGCTACACCTTC.

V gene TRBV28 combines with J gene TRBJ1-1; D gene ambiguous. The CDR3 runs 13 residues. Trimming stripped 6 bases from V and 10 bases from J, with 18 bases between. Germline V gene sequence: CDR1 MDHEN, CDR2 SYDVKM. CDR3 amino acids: CASRNQVPRGAFF. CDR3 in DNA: TGTGCCAGCAGAAATCAGGTCCCTCGGGGAGCTTTCTTT.